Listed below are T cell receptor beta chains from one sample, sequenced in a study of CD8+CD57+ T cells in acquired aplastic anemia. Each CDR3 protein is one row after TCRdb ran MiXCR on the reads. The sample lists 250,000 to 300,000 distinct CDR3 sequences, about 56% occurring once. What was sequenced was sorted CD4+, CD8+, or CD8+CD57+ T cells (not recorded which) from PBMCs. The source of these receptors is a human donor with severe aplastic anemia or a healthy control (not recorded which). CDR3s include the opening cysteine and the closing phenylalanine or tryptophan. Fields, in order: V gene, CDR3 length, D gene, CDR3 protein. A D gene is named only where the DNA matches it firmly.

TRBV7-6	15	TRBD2	CASSDLAGRTYEQYF
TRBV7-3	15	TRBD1	CASSFGTGGHETQYF
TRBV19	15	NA	CASTLQQTNTGELFF
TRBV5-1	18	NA	CASSTETVLGSGASVLTF
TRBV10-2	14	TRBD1	CASSGTGGWYEQYF
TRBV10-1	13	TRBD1	CASSSTGGSEQYF
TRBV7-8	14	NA	CASIRDDMSTEAFF
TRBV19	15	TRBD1	CASRLPGGVAGELFF
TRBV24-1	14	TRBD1	CATSDSLTGDTQYF
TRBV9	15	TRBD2	CASSVGSGAYNEQFF
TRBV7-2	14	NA	CASSSFVARNGYTF
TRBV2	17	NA	CASSEAPSRTSNQPQHF
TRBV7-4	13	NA	CASSPLANYEQYF
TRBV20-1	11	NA	CRDNRDTEAFF
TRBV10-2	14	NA	CASRDPRENTEAFF
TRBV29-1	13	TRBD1	CSVEGQGLTEAFF
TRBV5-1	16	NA	CASSPYPGSDNSPLHF
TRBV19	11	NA	CASNSNQPQHF
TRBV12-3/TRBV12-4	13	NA	CASSSGRDSPLHF
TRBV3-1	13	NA	CASSQGIKETQYF
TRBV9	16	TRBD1	CASSLTGAGHNEKLFF
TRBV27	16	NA	CASSPYMGLAKNIQYF
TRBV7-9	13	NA	CASSLGSNTEAFF
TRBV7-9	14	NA	CASRGFANTGELFF
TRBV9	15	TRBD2	CASSILSGTTDTQYF
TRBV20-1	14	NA	CSATKGGTTYEQYF
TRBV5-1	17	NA	CASSFTTPVPGNTEAFF
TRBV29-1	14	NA	CSVDHASGANVLTF
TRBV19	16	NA	CASSASGTVSTDTQYF
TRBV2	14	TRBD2	CASCSGVQYYEQYF
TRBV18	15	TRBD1	CASSPKQGVADMQYF